The TCR beta chain under discussion was sequenced for a study of CD8 T cells in ankylosing spondylitis. CDR1 LGHNA and CDR2 YSLEER come from the germline V gene. V trimming: 0 bases; J trimming: 2 bases; junction bases outside the gene matches: 7. The CDR3 runs to 17 residues. Findings and limits, study-wide: Significantly higher representation of disease-linked clones was reported for matched ankylosing spondylitis synovial fluid.

By quantitative 5'-RACE with molecular barcodes, the TCR beta libraries were made. TCRdb independently ran MiXCR on the 5' RACE reads; one entry per CDR3 protein. The data show approximately 90,000 distinct CDR3 sequences, 8% to 10% seen once. This clonotype was counted many times. Its target is unknown. The TCR comes from a male donor with ankylosing spondylitis or in good health (not recorded which). The chain uses TRBV4-3 and TRBJ2-3, with 8 bases matching TRBD2. Specimen: blood, either unsorted or a sorted T cell fraction (not recorded which). The CDR3 loop reads CASSQDPTGGYTDTQYF. DNA of the CDR3: TGCGCCAGCAGCCAAGATCCGACGGGAGGGTACACAGATACGCAGTATTTT.